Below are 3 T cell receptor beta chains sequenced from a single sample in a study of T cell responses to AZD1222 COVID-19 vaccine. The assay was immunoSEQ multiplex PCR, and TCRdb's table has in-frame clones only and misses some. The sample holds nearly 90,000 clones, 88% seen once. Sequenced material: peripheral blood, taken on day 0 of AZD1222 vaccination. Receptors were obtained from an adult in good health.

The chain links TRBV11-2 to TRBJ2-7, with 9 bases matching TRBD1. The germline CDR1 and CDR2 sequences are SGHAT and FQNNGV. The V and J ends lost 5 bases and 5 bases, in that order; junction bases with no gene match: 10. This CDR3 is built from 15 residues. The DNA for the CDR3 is TGTGCCAGCAGCATTCTACAGGGGGCGAGGAACGAGCAGTACTTC. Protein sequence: CASSILQGARNEQYF.

CDR3 in amino acids: CASSPGGGNTIYF. The CDR3 DNA reads TGTGCCAGCAGCCCCGGAGGGGGAAACACCATATATTTT. V is TRBV7-2 and J is TRBJ1-3; D is ambiguous. The CDR3 contains 13 residues. V was shortened by 5 bases and J by 4 bases, with 9 bases between the two germline ends. Germline V lookup: CDR1 SGHTA, CDR2 FQGNSA.

The CDR3 DNA sequence: TGTGCCAGCAGCACCCAGGGTACCAATGGCTACACCTTC. It is translated as CASSTQGTNGYTF. V gene TRBV7-9 combines with J gene TRBJ1-2; the D gene is possibly TRBD1 (5 bases). V shed 5 bases and J shed 6 bases, with 13 bases lying between them. The CDR3 length is 13 residues. From germline, CDR1 is SEHNR and CDR2 FQNEAQ (reference sequence).